The T cell receptor (beta chain) under discussion was sequenced for a study of PD-L1 blockade in urothelial cancer. As for the study in general: Reported median T cell count for blood samples was 140,000 to 150,000.

About this clone itself: The antigen remains unidentified.

The assay was immunoSEQ multiplex PCR, and TCRdb's table has in-frame clones only and misses some. Altogether 40,000 to 45,000 clones are present, about 83% being singletons, with the ten largest covering about 15%. Points from the study as a whole: Patients who had durable benefit saw their tumor-associated blood clones expand more at 3 weeks.

This CDR3 contains 16 residues. Germline assignment: CDR1 SGHRS and CDR2 YFSETQ. The V segment lost 4 bases and the J segment 0 bases; nucleotides outside the gene matches: 4. Stated time point: peripheral blood 6 weeks after treatment start. Locally advanced or metastatic urothelial carcinoma was present in patients. Pretreatment sampling and on-treatment sampling together yielded between 1 and 8 samples for each patient. The sample in question was PBMCs, obtained around atezolizumab (anti-PD-L1) treatment. This receptor was obtained from a man in his 60s with urothelial cancer. V is TRBV5-1 and J is TRBJ2-7; 13 nucleotides agree with TRBD2. CDR3 DNA sequence: TGCGCCAGCAGCCCTGGACTAGCGGGGGCCTCCTACGAGCAGTACTTC. It translates to CASSPGLAGASYEQYF.